This TCR beta chain was obtained from a study of identical twins. Study findings and constraints: The models systematically underestimated how much out-of-frame TCR alpha was shared in monozygotic twins. Within beta out-of-frame sequences, the excess sharing observed between twins was weaker.

As concerns this clonotype: Its antigen is unknown.

A single record per CDR3 protein comes from TCRdb applying MiXCR to the 5' RACE reads. The table lists some 570,000 distinct CDR3 sequences, approximately 20% of them singletons. Losses at the gene ends were 3 bases for V and 10 bases for J; bases not matched to a gene: 8. Germline CDR1 and CDR2: SGHRS and YFSETQ. The length of the CDR3 is 15 residues. Healthy Caucasians provided all donations. This same sample was also taken into another study, of yellow fever vaccine responses in identical twins.

What was sequenced was CD4+ T cells sorted from blood. The rearrangement links TRBV5-1 to TRBJ2-1, with 12 bases aligning to TRBD2. The receptor's source is a young woman in good health. The CDR3 DNA is TGCGCCAGCAGCTCTAGCGGGGGGGCCAGGCGCGAGCAGTTCTTC. Its translation is CASSSSGGARREQFF.